This is a list of T cell receptor beta chains from one sample in a study of T cell responses to AZD1222 COVID-19 vaccine. Generated by immunoSEQ multiplex PCR, the TCRdb table keeps only in-frame clones and is missing some. Of around 200,000 clones listed, 85% to 95% are singletons. This sample comprised peripheral blood, obtained on day 0 of AZD1222 vaccination. These receptors originate from an adult in good health. The CDR3 runs from the conserved cysteine through the conserved F or W. D genes are given only for firm matches. Clone size is not always given. Where it is, it says once, few, many or a class for expanded clones.

>NA|TRBV6-5|NA|TRBJ1-1
CASSYQGFNGAFF
TGTGCCAGCAGTTACCAGGGGTTTAACGGAGCTTTCTTT
>TRBD2|TRBV19|many|TRBJ2-3
CASSSRLAGNTDTQYF
TGTGCCAGTAGTTCTCGACTAGCGGGAAACACAGATACGCAGTATTTT
>NA|TRBV5-1|NA|TRBJ2-5
CASSVTAGWETQYF
TGCGCCAGCAGCGTTACGGCGGGATGGGAGACCCAGTACTTC
>NA|TRBV14|NA|TRBJ1-2
CASSQDGARVGGYTF
TGTGCCAGCAGCCAAGATGGGGCCAGGGTCGGTGGCTACACCTTC
>TRBD2|TRBV11-2|NA|TRBJ2-7
CASSTVAGVYEQYF
TGTGCCAGCAGCACCGTGGCGGGGGTCTACGAGCAGTACTTC
>NA|TRBV15|NA|TRBJ1-1
CATKGGTEAFF
TGTGCCACCAAGGGGGGCACTGAAGCTTTCTTT
>NA|TRBV6-5|NA|TRBJ1-2
CASTDSPRGYTF
TGTGCCAGCACGGACTCACCGAGGGGCTACACCTTC
>NA|TRBV5-6|NA|TRBJ1-4
CASSTGTTNEKLFF
TGTGCCAGCAGTACCGGGACAACTAATGAAAAACTGTTTTTT
>TRBD1|TRBV5-1|NA|TRBJ1-1
CASSAGTGLGNTEAFF
TGCGCCAGCAGTGCCGGGACAGGGTTAGGGAACACTGAAGCTTTCTTT
>NA|TRBV11-2|NA|TRBJ2-2
CASSLSGTANTGELFF
TGTGCCAGCAGCCTCTCTGGGACGGCCAACACCGGGGAGCTGTTTTTT
>NA|TRBV15|NA|TRBJ2-7
CATSNDRRWRGYDEQYF
TGTGCCACCAGCAATGATAGGAGGTGGCGGGGTTACGACGAGCAGTACTTC
>NA|TRBV19|NA|TRBJ1-6
CASSMEVGSPLHF
TGTGCCAGTAGTATGGAAGTGGGTTCACCCCTCCACTTT
>NA|TRBV7-9|once|TRBJ1-2
CASSRESGYTF
TGTGCCAGCAGCCGGGAATCAGGGTACACCTTC
>TRBD1|TRBV29-1|NA|TRBJ1-1
CSVEFRDRAEAFF
TGCAGCGTTGAATTTCGGGACAGGGCTGAAGCTTTCTTT
>NA|TRBV18|NA|TRBJ2-1
CASSPPGFVGADGNEQFF
TGTGCCAGCTCACCACCTGGTTTTGTAGGGGCAGATGGCAATGAGCAGTTCTTC
>NA|TRBV5-1|once|TRBJ2-7
CASSGRSNSSYEQYF
TGCGCCAGCAGCGGTCGGTCAAATAGCTCCTACGAGCAGTACTTC
>TRBD1|TRBV7-8|NA|TRBJ1-1
CASSLVSLDLRGHEAFF
TGTGCCAGCAGCTTAGTAAGTCTAGATTTAAGGGGGCATGAAGCTTTCTTT
>NA|TRBV3-1/TRBV3-2|NA|TRBJ1-5
CASSEGDQPQHF
TGTGCCAGCTCAGAGGGCGATCAGCCCCAGCATTTT
>TRBD1|TRBV6-5|few|TRBJ1-2
CASSSGQDYGYTF
TGTGCCAGCAGTTCTGGACAGGACTATGGCTACACCTTC
>NA|TRBV28|NA|TRBJ1-2
CASSLVVGLKGYTF
TGTGCCAGCAGTTTAGTGGTCGGACTCAAAGGCTACACCTTC
>TRBD1|TRBV2|NA|TRBJ1-2
CASSVTNPQGAQAWGGYTF
TGTGCCAGCAGCGTAACAAACCCACAGGGGGCCCAAGCTTGGGGTGGCTACACCTTC
>TRBD1|TRBV4-2|NA|TRBJ2-5
CASSQGQGAIQETQYF
TGTGCCAGCAGCCAAGGCCAGGGGGCGATCCAAGAGACCCAGTACTTC
>NA|TRBV7-8|NA|TRBJ2-7
CASRPGTLSYEQYF
TGTGCCAGCAGGCCCGGGACACTTTCCTACGAGCAGTACTTC
>NA|TRBV12-3/TRBV12-4|NA|TRBJ1-5
CASSWSGNQPQHF
TGTGCCAGCAGCTGGTCAGGGAATCAGCCCCAGCATTTT
>NA|TRBV3-1/TRBV3-2|NA|TRBJ1-2
CASAGNYGYTF
TGTGCCAGCGCCGGTAACTATGGCTACACCTTC
>NA|TRBV4-1|NA|TRBJ1-1
CASSQGGLRMGTEAFF
TGCGCCAGCAGCCAAGGGGGTCTACGGATGGGAACTGAAGCTTTCTTT
>NA|TRBV28|NA|TRBJ2-7
CASGPRALEQYF
TGTGCCAGCGGGCCCCGGGCCCTCGAGCAGTACTTC
>TRBD1|TRBV29-1|NA|TRBJ1-4
CSVSRDRDEKLFF
TGCAGCGTTTCCCGGGACAGGGATGAAAAACTGTTTTTT
>TRBD2|TRBV14|NA|TRBJ2-2
CASSHRLNSGGAVGELFF
TGTGCCAGCAGCCACAGATTGAACAGCGGGGGGGCCGTCGGGGAGCTGTTTTTT
>NA|TRBV11-3|NA|TRBJ2-7
CASSHFGTDPPYEQYF
TGTGCCAGCAGTCATTTTGGAACGGACCCCCCTTACGAGCAGTACTTC
>TRBD1|TRBV7-9|NA|TRBJ1-2
CASSYGTANAPHGYTF
TGTGCCAGCAGCTACGGGACAGCCAACGCCCCCCATGGCTACACCTTC
>TRBD2|TRBV6-5|NA|TRBJ2-1
CASSYAGLARTNEQFF
TGTGCCAGCAGTTACGCCGGACTAGCGAGAACCAATGAGCAGTTCTTC
>TRBD2|TRBV2|once|TRBJ2-5
CASSESLAGGQETQYF
TGTGCCAGCAGTGAAAGTCTAGCGGGGGGTCAAGAGACCCAGTACTTC
>TRBD2|TRBV30|NA|TRBJ2-2
CAWSGLAGRTGELFF
TGTGCCTGGAGTGGACTAGCGGGACGGACCGGGGAGCTGTTTTTT
>TRBD1|TRBV18|NA|TRBJ2-1
CASSPRTGGTNEQFF
TGTGCCAGCTCACCCCGGACAGGGGGGACGAATGAGCAGTTCTTC
>NA|TRBV14|once|TRBJ1-6
CASSHQSNSPLHF
TGTGCCAGCAGCCATCAGAGTAATTCACCCCTCCACTTT
>NA|TRBV6-5|NA|TRBJ1-2
CASTKGQGGGYTF
TGTGCCAGCACCAAGGGGCAGGGCGGTGGCTACACCTTC
>NA|TRBV5-5|NA|TRBJ1-2
CASSLAGAQGGSYGYTF
TGTGCCAGCAGCTTGGCCGGAGCACAGGGAGGTAGCTATGGCTACACCTTC
>NA|TRBV4-2|NA|TRBJ1-3
CASSQEENTIYF
TGTGCCAGCAGCCAAGAAGAAAACACCATATATTTT
>TRBD1|TRBV19|NA|TRBJ1-4
CASSRQGGDEKLFF
TGTGCCAGTAGTCGACAGGGAGGGGATGAAAAACTGTTTTTT
>TRBD2|TRBV5-5|NA|TRBJ2-1
CASSLVASGSIDEQFF
TGTGCCAGCAGCTTGGTGGCTAGCGGGAGTATCGATGAGCAGTTCTTC
>TRBD2|TRBV5-4|NA|TRBJ2-3
CASSFRGGTDTQYF
TGTGCCAGCAGCTTCCGGGGGGGCACAGATACGCAGTATTTT
>NA|TRBV3-1/TRBV3-2|NA|TRBJ1-1
CASSQGRQLVFTEAFF
TGTGCCAGCAGCCAAGGGAGACAGCTTGTATTCACTGAAGCTTTCTTT
>TRBD1|TRBV18|NA|TRBJ1-5
CASSPQIPGTGGKDQPQHF
TGTGCCAGCTCACCACAGATTCCCGGGACAGGGGGGAAAGATCAGCCCCAGCATTTT
>NA|TRBV11-3|NA|TRBJ2-2
CASSSRALTGELFF
TGTGCCAGCAGCTCCCGGGCCTTGACCGGGGAGCTGTTTTTT
>TRBD1|TRBV6-6|NA|TRBJ1-2
CASRHRGFYGYTF
TGTGCCAGCAGACACAGGGGTTTTTATGGCTACACCTTC
>NA|TRBV11-2|NA|TRBJ2-1
CASSLGGTYNEQFF
TGTGCCAGCAGCTTAGGAGGGACCTACAATGAGCAGTTCTTC
>NA|TRBV6-5|NA|TRBJ2-7
CASSTRGLLEQYF
TGTGCCAGCAGTACCCGGGGGCTCCTCGAGCAGTACTTC
>TRBD2|TRBV3-1/TRBV3-2|NA|TRBJ2-3
CASSRGSSGAGTQYF
TGTGCCAGCAGCCGGGGATCTAGCGGGGCGGGTACGCAGTATTTT
>TRBD2|TRBV11-2|NA|TRBJ2-1
CASSKTSGMFLNEQFF
TGTGCCAGCAGCAAAACTAGCGGGATGTTTCTAAATGAGCAGTTCTTC
>TRBD1|TRBV5-4|NA|TRBJ1-2
CASTFSGGVYGYTF
TGTGCCAGCACCTTTTCAGGGGGCGTTTATGGCTACACCTTC
>TRBD1|TRBV19|NA|TRBJ2-1
CASSIPPQTGGKSYNEQFF
TGTGCCAGTAGTATACCCCCCCAGACAGGGGGAAAATCCTACAATGAGCAGTTCTTC
>TRBD1|TRBV9|NA|TRBJ2-7
CASSSPGDRGGYEQYF
TGTGCCAGCAGCTCACCCGGGGACAGGGGGGGGTACGAGCAGTACTTC
>TRBD1|TRBV7-2|NA|TRBJ1-1
CASSSGTGGYWNTEAFF
TGTGCCAGCAGCTCGGGGACAGGGGGATATTGGAACACTGAAGCTTTCTTT
>NA|TRBV5-1|NA|TRBJ2-7
CASSLGGGIEQYF
TGCGCCAGCAGCTTGGGAGGGGGAATCGAGCAGTACTTC
>NA|TRBV6-4|NA|TRBJ1-1
CASSDSIGEAFF
TGTGCCAGCAGTGACTCGATCGGTGAAGCTTTCTTT
>NA|TRBV12-3/TRBV12-4|NA|TRBJ1-5
CASSIDSNQPQHF
TGTGCCAGCAGCATTGATTCAAATCAGCCCCAGCATTTT